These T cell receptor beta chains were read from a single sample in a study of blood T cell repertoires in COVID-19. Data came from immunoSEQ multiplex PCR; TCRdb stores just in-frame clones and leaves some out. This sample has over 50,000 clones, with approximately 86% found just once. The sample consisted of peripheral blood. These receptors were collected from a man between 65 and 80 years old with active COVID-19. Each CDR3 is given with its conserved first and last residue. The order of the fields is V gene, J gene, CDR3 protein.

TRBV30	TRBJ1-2	CAWSPGGGRYGYTF
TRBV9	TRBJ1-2	CASSPRGEGGGGYTF
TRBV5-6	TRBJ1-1	CASSLIQNTEAFF
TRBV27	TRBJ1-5	CASSLSIDTNSNQPQHF
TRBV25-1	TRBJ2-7	CASSPTSTYEQYF
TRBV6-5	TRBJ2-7	CASSYSDTYEQYF
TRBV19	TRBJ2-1	CASSIILAGGNEQFF
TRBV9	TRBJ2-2	CASSVVGSGELFF
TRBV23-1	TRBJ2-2	CASSPTLLVSGGADMTGELFF
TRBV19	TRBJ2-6	CASQGAGYSGSGANVLTF
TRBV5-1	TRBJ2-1	CASSPSGGAYNEQFF
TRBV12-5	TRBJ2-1	CASGFNSDEQFF
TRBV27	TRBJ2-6	CASSFLPSGANVLTF
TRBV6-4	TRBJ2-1	CATSRLGGPRSYNEQFF
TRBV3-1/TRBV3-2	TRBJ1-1	CASSQGGLLNTEAFF
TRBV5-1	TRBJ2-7	CASSLVGEEQYF
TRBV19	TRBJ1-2	CASSIDGPTGSYGYTF
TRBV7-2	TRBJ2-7	CASSFAGLSEQYF
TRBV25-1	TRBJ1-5	CASGRTGNQPQHF
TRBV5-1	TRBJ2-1	CASSSIPGLAGGEQFF
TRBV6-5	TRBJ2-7	CASSYSGQRRGQYF
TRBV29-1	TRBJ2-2	CSVEAPSGANTGELFF
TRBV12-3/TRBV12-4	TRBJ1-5	CASSDTGWSQHF
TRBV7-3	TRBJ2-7	CASSREGGSSYEQYF
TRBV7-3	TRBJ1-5	CASSSGQGQPQHF
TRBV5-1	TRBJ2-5	CASSLTTGRRQETQYF
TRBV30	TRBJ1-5	CAWSQQGPINQPQHF
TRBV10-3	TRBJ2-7	CATQGSSYEQYF
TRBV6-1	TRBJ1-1	CASSEAPGTEAFF
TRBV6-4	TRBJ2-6	CASSDSYRGYGANVLTF
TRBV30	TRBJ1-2	CAWGRGGATTNNYGYTF
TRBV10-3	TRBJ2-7	CAIRGDRGGYEQYF
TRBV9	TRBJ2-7	CASSVGTSGLYEQYF
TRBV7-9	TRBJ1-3	CASSPGGQTSGNTIYF
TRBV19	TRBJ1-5	CASTRTGAERAQHF
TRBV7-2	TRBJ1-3	CASSLDRSSGNTIYF
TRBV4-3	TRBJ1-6	CASSQESNNYNSPLHF
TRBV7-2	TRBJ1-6	CASSLGGGLYNSPLHF
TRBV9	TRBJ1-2	CASSAPGTELYTF
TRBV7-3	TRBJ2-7	CASSPSQVGGTQSSYEQYF
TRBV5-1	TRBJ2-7	CASSLVWTGAYEQYF
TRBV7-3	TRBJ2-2	CASSRDRTSLNTGELFF
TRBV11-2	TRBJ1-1	CASSLETGRTEAFF